The subject of this entry is one TCR beta chain. Antigen: not known. V shed 1 base, J shed 5 bases, and the junction held 4 bases outside the gene matches. There are 13 residues in the CDR3. Germline loops: CDR1 SQVTM, CDR2 ANQGSEA. The study's library attached unique molecular identifiers to single cDNA molecules. TCRdb called the RACE reads again in MiXCR, with one record for every CDR3 protein. The sample holds under 200,000 distinct CDR3 sequences, roughly 14% seen once. The data are from a study of human T cells and chemical hapten exposure. Study information: Mostly female, the patients presented with alopecia areata, totalis or universalis. Study-level findings and limits: Alopecia affected the donors, so their immune response may differ from healthy people's.

Regarding time point: patch test 1, 2 weeks after DPC sensitization. As to treatment: therapeutic diphenylcyclopropenone sensitization with weekly scalp DPC. V is TRBV29-1 and J is TRBJ2-7; 8 positions agree with TRBD1. This specimen consisted of whole blood, obtained in connection with sensitization to the hapten diphenylcyclopropenone (DPC). The origin of this receptor is a woman aged 25 to 39 with alopecia areata. Some clones in this sample may be carry-over from other donors' samples. The CDR3 is CSVEVTGAHEQYF. The CDR3, as DNA: TGCAGCGTTGAAGTGACAGGGGCCCACGAGCAGTACTTC.